Shown below are 27 T cell receptor beta chains from a single sample sequenced in a study of shared clonotypes between healthy human individuals (dated by TCRdb to the early 2020s). The library was produced with the immunoSEQ multiplex PCR assay. TCRdb provides this immuneACCESS table in a form limited to in-frame rearrangements. Some clones are lacking; in checked studies, under half of them reflect an unresolved V gene, and why the rest are absent is not known. Across this sample there are 400,000 to 500,000 clones, with 79% seen only once. The ten largest clones represent approximately 12% of the sample. The sequencing sample was made of PBMCs. Every receptor here comes from a woman between 35 and 50 years old in good health. Some clones in this sample may be carry-over from other donors' samples.

This clone was recorded a few times. This chain joins TRBV7-8 and TRBJ2-1, with 9 positions matching TRBD1. Trimming at V came to 1 base and at J to 7 bases, leaving 5 bases not matched to a gene. Germline V CDR1 and CDR2: SGHVS, FQNEAQ. The CDR3 covers 15 residues. CDR3 in DNA: TGTGCCAGCAGCTTAGGAGGGACAGGGATTAATGAGCAGTTCTTC. This codes for CASSLGGTGINEQFF.

The V call is TRBV25-1, the J call TRBJ2-7, with 10 positions matching TRBD2. V trimming: 6 bases; J trimming: 3 bases; junction bases outside the gene matches: 14. This CDR3 is 17 amino acids long. CDR1 MGHDK and CDR2 SYGVNS come from the germline V gene. CDR3 sequence reads: CASRKELAGRASYEQYF. The CDR3, as DNA: TGTGCCAGCAGAAAAGAACTAGCGGGAAGAGCTAGCTACGAGCAGTACTTC.

The rearrangement links TRBV11-2 to TRBJ1-1; 7 bases agree with TRBD1. Unmatched junction bases numbered 14, after V lost 3 bases and J lost 7 bases. This CDR3 is 16 amino acids long. Germline-derived CDR1 and CDR2 are SGHAT and FQNNGV. The CDR3 DNA follows: TGTGCCAGCAGCTTTAAACAGGGGTGGACTATCAATGAAGCTTTCTTT. Translating it yields CASSFKQGWTINEAFF.

V usage is TRBV6-4 and J usage is TRBJ2-2; D is perhaps TRBD2 (5 bases). V dropped 5 bases and J dropped 4 bases, with 14 bases sitting between them. Looked up from germline, CDR1 is MRHNA and CDR2 is SNTAGT. The CDR3 has 15 amino acids. Here the CDR3 DNA reads TGTGCCAGCAGTACGGACTCGACACCCACCGGGGAGCTGTTTTTT. It translates to CASSTDSTPTGELFF.

The V gene is TRBV6-5, the J gene TRBJ2-1; 10 bases agree with TRBD1. The CDR3 loop spans 15 amino acids. From germline, CDR1 is MNHEY and CDR2 SVGAGI. The V gene end was trimmed by 6 bases and the J gene end by 4 bases; junction bases not matched to a gene: 6. The CDR3 spells CASRVRTGGYNEQFF. CDR3 nucleotide sequence: TGTGCCAGCAGAGTGCGGACAGGGGGTTACAATGAGCAGTTCTTC.

V usage is TRBV5-6 and J usage is TRBJ1-3; D call uncertain. V was shortened by 2 bases and J by 2 bases, with 8 bases between the two germline ends. Germline CDR1 SGHDT, CDR2 YYEEEE. The CDR3 runs to 14 residues. This CDR3 is CASSLRGTGNTIYF. For the CDR3, the DNA is TGTGCCAGCAGCTTACGCGGCACTGGAAACACCATATATTTT.

The V gene is TRBV28, the J gene TRBJ2-1, with D maybe TRBD1 (5 bases). CDR3 length: 14 residues. With 3 bases removed from V and 7 bases from J, the gap between germline ends came to 13 bases. CDR1 and CDR2 from the germline V gene are MDHEN and SYDVKM. The DNA for the CDR3 is TGTGCCAGCAGTTTTGTCAGGGTAACAAATGAGCAGTTCTTC. Its protein is CASSFVRVTNEQFF. The complete variable domain, with remaining parts taken from reference TRBV28 and TRBJ2-1, reads DVKVTQSSRYLVKRTGEKVFLECVQDMDHENMFWYRQDPGLGLRLIYFSYDVKMKEKGDIPEGYSVSREKKERFSLILESASTNQTSMYLCASSFVRVTNEQFFGPGTRLTVL.

This clone was found once. CDR3 in amino acids: CASSAVGYLSSYNEQFF. The CDR3 DNA reads as TGTGCCAGCAGCGCCGTGGGGTATCTGAGCTCCTACAATGAGCAGTTCTTC. This chain links TRBV9 with TRBJ2-1; D ambiguous. The germline gives CDR1 SGDLS, CDR2 YYNGEE. This CDR3 has 17 residues. V was trimmed by 3 bases and J by 0 bases, leaving 16 bases between them. The entire variable domain, with the rest obtained from reference TRBV9 and TRBJ2-1, is as follows: DSGVTQTPKHLITATGQRVTLRCSPRSGDLSVYWYQQSLDQGLQFLIQYYNGEERAKGNILERFSAQQFPDLHSELNLSSLELGDSALYFCASSAVGYLSSYNEQFFGPGTRLTVL.

The gene calls are TRBV29-1 and TRBJ2-2; 7 bases line up with TRBD1. V dropped 2 bases and J dropped 5; count of bases not matched to a gene: 11. The CDR3 length is 16 residues. The V gene's germline CDR1 is SQVTM and CDR2 ANQGSEA. Here the CDR3 reads CSVEITDTGATGELFF. The CDR3 DNA reads as TGCAGCGTTGAAATAACGGACACAGGGGCGACCGGGGAGCTGTTTTTT.

For this clone: This specimen includes other DNA sequences encoding the same CDR3. The chain combines TRBV5-4 with TRBJ1-2, with D hard to call. V was cut by 0 bases and J by 5 bases, with 8 bases left in between. The CDR3 extends over 13 amino acids. From germline, CDR1 is SGHNT and CDR2 YYREEE (reference sequence). The CDR3 spells CASSLDSSYGYTF. CDR3 bases: TGTGCCAGCAGCTTGGACAGCTCATATGGCTACACCTTC.

The table lists this clone with a few counts. V usage is TRBV5-4 and J usage is TRBJ1-4, with 8 bases identical to TRBD1. This CDR3 contains 15 residues. Looked up from germline, CDR1 is SGHNT and CDR2 is YYREEE (reference sequence). The trim removed 4 bases at V and 5 bases at J, leaving 7 bases unmatched. The CDR3 protein is CASSASGTGNEKLFF. The CDR3 bases are TGTGCCAGCAGCGCCTCCGGGACAGGAAATGAAAAACTGTTTTTT.

In regard to this clone: This may arise from a read error, as a much more abundant clone is one base away. This chain joins TRBV10-3 and TRBJ1-1, with a possible D match to TRBD1 (5 bases). Trimming pared 0 bases from V and 0 bases from J, leaving 8 bases between. The germline CDR1 and CDR2 sequences are ENHRY and SYGVKD. CDR3 length: 15 amino acids. For the CDR3, the DNA is TGTGCCATCAGTGAGTCGGGGCACATGAACACTGAAGCTTTCTTT. Translating it yields CAISESGHMNTEAFF.

In this sample, this clone turned up once. The V gene is TRBV7-2, the J gene TRBJ2-1, with 9 bases that match TRBD2. Germline V CDR1 and CDR2: SGHTA, FQGNSA. V was pared by 0 bases and J by 9 bases, with 12 bases of the junction left unmatched. There are 17 residues in the CDR3. CDR3 sequence (DNA): TGTGCCAGCAGCTTAGCTGGGACTAGCCCCTTAAGAGGTGAGCAGTTCTTC. Residues: CASSLAGTSPLRGEQFF.

The CDR3 loop reads CASSLLRALWQETQYF. CDR3 in DNA: TGTGCCAGCAGCTTATTGAGGGCCCTGTGGCAAGAGACCCAGTACTTC. This chain joins TRBV7-8 and TRBJ2-5; TRBD2 is a possible D gene (5 bases). The length of the CDR3 is 16 residues. Germline assignment: CDR1 SGHVS and CDR2 FQNEAQ. V was clipped by 2 bases and J by 2 bases, with 15 bases between them.

The rearrangement joins TRBV6-5 to TRBJ1-2; 8 positions match TRBD1. CDR1 and CDR2 (germline): MNHEY, SVGAGI. Losses at the gene ends were 6 bases for V and 1 base for J; bases not matched to a gene: 4. CDR3 size: 14 residues. This CDR3 is CASSRDRLNYGYTF. In nucleotides, the CDR3 is TGTGCCAGCAGCCGGGACAGGCTTAACTATGGCTACACCTTC.

V is TRBV2 and J is TRBJ2-7, with 7 bases identical to TRBD1. The V segment lost 7 bases and the J segment 7 bases; nucleotides outside the gene matches: 16. CDR1 is SNHLY and CDR2 is FYNNEI in the germline V gene. The CDR3 totals 15 residues. The CDR3 region has the DNA TGTGCCAGCAAGAGTGACAGGGCGGGTGTTGGAGAGCAGTACTTC. Translation gives CASKSDRAGVGEQYF.

V is TRBV27 and J is TRBJ2-3; 7 positions match TRBD2. V shed 6 bases, J shed 5 bases, and the junction held 11 bases outside the gene matches. This CDR3 spans 15 amino acids. Germline V gene data show CDR1 as MNHEY and CDR2 as SMNVEV (reference sequence). As DNA, the CDR3 is TGTGCCAGCAGCCGAAGGGGCGGGAGAGAAGATACGCAGTATTTT. Protein: CASSRRGGREDTQYF.

The rearrangement joins TRBV5-1 to TRBJ2-1; 10 bases line up with TRBD2. J lost 7 bases, V lost 6 bases, and 10 bases had no gene match. The CDR3 sequence is 15 residues long. Germline V CDR1 and CDR2: SGHRS, YFSETQ. CDR3 amino acids: CASTLSGRAGNEQFF. The CDR3 DNA reads as TGCGCCAGCACCCTAAGCGGGAGGGCGGGGAATGAGCAGTTCTTC.

This clone was detected only once. The genes are TRBV4-1 and TRBJ1-2; D ambiguous. This CDR3 spans 15 amino acids. Germline CDR1 is MGHRA and CDR2 is YSYEKL. The V end was cut by 3 bases, the J end by 2 bases, with 13 bases between. The CDR3 coding sequence is TGCGCCAGCAGCCATTATCTAGAACAGAACTATGGCTACACCTTC. Its translation: CASSHYLEQNYGYTF.

The rearrangement links TRBV6-6 to TRBJ1-2, with D maybe TRBD1 (5 bases). Germline V CDR1 and CDR2: MNHNY, SVGAGI (reference sequence). This CDR3 contains 15 residues. Trimming took 6 bases from V and 3 from J, leaving 17 bases between them. CDR3 bases: TGTGCCAGCAGGGAACCAGGGCCGCCGGACTATGGCTACACCTTC. Encoded protein: CASREPGPPDYGYTF.

The chain employs TRBV27 and TRBJ2-3; 10 bases line up with TRBD2. V lost 5 bases and J lost 2; bases outside the gene matches: 4. Germline CDR1 and CDR2: MNHEY and SMNVEV (reference sequence). The CDR3 sequence is 15 residues long. The CDR3 coding sequence is TGTGCCAGCAGTCTAGCGGGAGACCACACAGATACGCAGTATTTT. This codes for CASSLAGDHTDTQYF.

V and J are TRBV15 and TRBJ2-5; perhaps TRBD2 as D (5 bases). The J call is in doubt because the DNA end fits TRBJ2-7 better. Germline V gene data show CDR1 as LNHNV and CDR2 as YYDKDF (reference sequence). CDR3 length: 16 residues. CDR3 amino acids: CATSRDREQTVYEQYF. CDR3 nucleotide sequence: TGTGCCACCAGCAGAGACCGGGAACAAACAGTCTACGAGCAGTACTTC.

In its sample, this clone was seen once. This rearrangement joins TRBV6-5 to TRBJ2-2, with unresolved D. The germline V gene encodes CDR1 MNHEY and CDR2 SVGAGI. This CDR3 spans 13 amino acids. V lost 4 bases, J lost 7 bases, and 10 bases lay in between. The CDR3 region has the DNA TGTGCCAGCAGTTTTTCATTTCTCGGGGAGCTGTTTTTT. Amino acids: CASSFSFLGELFF.

J is TRBJ1-2 and V is TRBV19; D ambiguous. Trimming removed 3 bases from V and 7 bases from J, with 12 bases in between. In germline, CDR1 is LNHDA, CDR2 SQIVND (reference sequence). This CDR3 has 13 amino acids. The chain's CDR3 is CASSIQLWSGYTF. The CDR3 DNA follows: TGTGCCAGTAGTATCCAGCTATGGAGTGGCTACACCTTC.

This clone was observed a single time. CDR3 nucleotide sequence: TGTGCCAGCAGCCGCCGGGGAAACACCGGGGAGCTGTTTTTT. It codes for CASSRRGNTGELFF. J is TRBJ2-2 and V is TRBV7-9, with D possibly matching TRBD2 (5 bases). This CDR3 has 14 residues. Per the germline V gene, CDR1 is SEHNR and CDR2 is FQNEAQ (reference sequence). Trimming took off 5 bases at V and 2 bases at J, with 9 bases between the two ends.

This chain links TRBV11-3 with TRBJ2-1; 11 positions match TRBD2. The ends lost 5 bases at V and 5 bases at J; junction bases unmatched: 8. Germline V CDR1 and CDR2: SGHNT, YENEEA. The CDR3 runs 16 residues. The DNA of the CDR3 is TGTGCCAGCAGCCCCACCGGGACTAGCGGTGACAATGAGCAGTTCTTC. It translates to CASSPTGTSGDNEQFF.

This clone was picked up a small number of times. The chain is built from TRBV29-1 and TRBJ1-1; D not resolved. Trimming removed 4 bases at V and 1 base at J, with 7 bases between. The CDR3 extends over 12 amino acids. CDR1 and CDR2 from the germline V gene are SQVTM and ANQGSEA. CDR3 residues: CSVGVGNTEAFF. The CDR3 nucleotides read TGCAGCGTTGGGGTGGGGAACACTGAAGCTTTCTTT.